The rows below give T cell receptor beta chains drawn from one sample of a study of T cells in Graves' hyperthyroidism and ophthalmopathy. TCRdb redid the calling of the multiplex PCR reads with MiXCR, one entry per CDR3 protein. The sample carries some 770,000 distinct CDR3 sequences, around 17% recorded once. Sequenced sample: blood. The receptors derive from a man aged 18 to 30 with Graves' hyperthyroidism. CDR3s include the opening cysteine and the closing phenylalanine or tryptophan. A D gene is named only where the DNA matches it firmly. The size of a clone is reported for some rows only, either as once, few or many, or as a class for expanded clones.

TRBJ2-3	many	TRBV6-5	-	CASSYGVGRGPVTDTQYF	TGTGCCAGCAGTTACGGTGTGGGGCGGGGCCCCGTCACAGATACGCAGTATTTT
TRBJ2-1	many	TRBV2	TRBD2	CASRSGLAGEFIYNEQFF	TGTGCCAGCAGGTCCGGACTAGCGGGAGAGTTCATTTACAATGAGCAGTTCTTC
TRBJ2-1	-	TRBV6-2/TRBV6-3	-	CASTSITATSYNEQFF	TGTGCCAGCACCTCAATTACAGCGACCTCCTACAATGAGCAGTTCTTC
TRBJ2-3	many	TRBV28	-	CASSVGPYTQYF	TGTGCCAGCAGCGTTGGCCCGTATACGCAGTATTTT
TRBJ2-3	few	TRBV6-2/TRBV6-3	TRBD2	CASRIRLAGADTQYF	TGTGCCAGCAGGATAAGACTAGCGGGAGCAGATACGCAGTATTTT
TRBJ2-1	-	TRBV7-9	-	CASSSVRDHRIDEQFF	TGTGCCAGCAGCTCCGTCCGGGACCACCGGATCGATGAGCAGTTCTTC
TRBJ2-1	few	TRBV6-1	-	CASSGESSYNEQFF	TGTGCCAGCAGTGGCGAGAGCTCCTACAATGAGCAGTTCTTC
TRBJ1-1	many	TRBV28	-	CASMGRSEAFF	TGTGCCAGCATGGGCAGGAGTGAAGCTTTCTTT
TRBJ1-2	-	TRBV19	-	CASSNIGKSYGYTF	TGTGCCAGTAGTAATATTGGAAAAAGCTATGGCTACACCTTC
TRBJ2-7	many	TRBV30	-	CAWSTDRSEQYF	TGTGCCTGGAGTACAGACAGAAGCGAGCAGTACTTC
TRBJ2-3	many	TRBV20-1	-	CSAKRRGGPLTSTDTQYF	TGCAGTGCCAAACGGAGGGGCGGGCCCCTCACTAGCACAGATACGCAGTATTTT
TRBJ2-1	-	TRBV12-3/TRBV12-4	TRBD2	CASSFTPLLAGGIRDNEQSF	TGTGCCAGCAGTTTCACTCCGTTGTTAGCGGGAGGGATAAGGGACAATGAGCAGTCCTTC
TRBJ2-5	-	TRBV7-8	-	CASTPLGARETQYF	TGTGCCAGCACCCCACTAGGGGCCAGAGAGACCCAGTACTTC
TRBJ2-1	-	TRBV11-3	-	CASSLGEGDEQFF	TGTGCCAGCAGCTTGGGGGAGGGGGATGAGCAGTTCTTC
TRBJ2-5	many	TRBV29-1	-	CSVGSKPETQYF	TGCAGCGTAGGGTCCAAGCCAGAGACCCAGTACTTC
TRBJ2-1	many	TRBV28	-	CASSSRTADNEQFF	TGTGCCAGCAGTTCTCGGACGGCAGACAATGAGCAGTTCTTC
TRBJ1-1	few	TRBV2	TRBD1	CASISGTGPAFF	TGTGCCAGCATTTCCGGGACAGGGCCCGCTTTCTTT
TRBJ1-1	few	TRBV4-1	TRBD1	CASSQLGTGRTEAFF	TGCGCCAGCAGCCAATTGGGGACAGGGCGGACTGAAGCTTTCTTT
TRBJ2-1	many	TRBV7-9	-	CASSFRGGLYNEQFF	TGTGCCAGCAGCTTTCGCGGGGGCCTCTACAATGAGCAGTTCTTC
TRBJ1-1	many	TRBV3-1	-	CASSQGLRRGLNTEAFF	TGTGCCAGCAGCCAAGGTTTACGCAGGGGTTTGAACACTGAAGCTTTCTTT
TRBJ1-1	-	TRBV9	TRBD1	CASSVTAGRGAFF	TGTGCCAGCAGCGTAACGGCGGGCAGGGGGGCTTTCTTT
TRBJ2-7	few	TRBV4-2	TRBD1	CASSQITGQNYEQYF	TGTGCCAGCAGCCAGATTACGGGACAGAACTACGAGCAGTACTTC
TRBJ2-7	many	TRBV6-1	-	CASRGTRDHEQYF	TGTGCCAGCAGAGGGACAAGGGACCACGAGCAGTACTTC
TRBJ2-1	-	TRBV7-9	-	CASSPGAMKEQFF	TGTGCCAGCAGCCCAGGGGCGATGAAAGAGCAGTTCTTC
TRBJ1-3	few	TRBV6-1	TRBD1	CASSPMDRAGNTIYF	TGTGCCAGCAGTCCCATGGACAGGGCTGGAAACACCATATATTTT
TRBJ2-6	-	TRBV6-1	TRBD2	CASSSRLAGGPSSGANVLTF	TGTGCCAGCAGTTCGCGACTAGCGGGAGGACCCAGCTCTGGGGCCAACGTCCTGACTTTC
TRBJ2-5	-	TRBV27	-	CASSYRGTDPQETQYF	TGTGCCAGCAGTTACCGCGGGACGGACCCCCAGGAGACCCAGTACTTC
TRBJ2-2	many	TRBV7-2	-	CASSPWSANTGELFF	TGTGCCAGCAGCCCCTGGTCAGCTAACACCGGGGAGCTGTTTTTT
TRBJ2-2	many	TRBV24-1	-	CATSARGFYTGELFF	TGTGCCACCAGTGCCCGGGGGTTTTACACCGGGGAGCTGTTTTTT
TRBJ1-1	-	TRBV28	-	CASSILQGTEAFF	TGTGCCAGCAGTATACTACAGGGTACTGAAGCTTTCTTT
TRBJ2-7	-	TRBV19	-	CASSIRGPLYEQYF	TGTGCCAGTAGTATCCGGGGCCCTCTCTACGAGCAGTACTTC
TRBJ2-1	many	TRBV6-2/TRBV6-3	-	CASSTRDNEQFF	TGTGCCAGCAGTACGAGGGACAATGAGCAGTTCTTC
TRBJ2-7	few	TRBV6-2/TRBV6-3	TRBD1	CASSHRDSTYEQYF	TGTGCCAGCAGCCACCGGGACAGTACCTACGAGCAGTACTTC
TRBJ2-5	many	TRBV7-2	TRBD1	CASSQDRQETQYF	TGTGCCAGCAGCCAGGACAGGCAAGAGACCCAGTACTTC
TRBJ2-3	many	TRBV27	-	CASSFQGLGTDTQYF	TGTGCCAGCAGTTTCCAGGGGCTCGGGACGGATACGCAGTATTTT